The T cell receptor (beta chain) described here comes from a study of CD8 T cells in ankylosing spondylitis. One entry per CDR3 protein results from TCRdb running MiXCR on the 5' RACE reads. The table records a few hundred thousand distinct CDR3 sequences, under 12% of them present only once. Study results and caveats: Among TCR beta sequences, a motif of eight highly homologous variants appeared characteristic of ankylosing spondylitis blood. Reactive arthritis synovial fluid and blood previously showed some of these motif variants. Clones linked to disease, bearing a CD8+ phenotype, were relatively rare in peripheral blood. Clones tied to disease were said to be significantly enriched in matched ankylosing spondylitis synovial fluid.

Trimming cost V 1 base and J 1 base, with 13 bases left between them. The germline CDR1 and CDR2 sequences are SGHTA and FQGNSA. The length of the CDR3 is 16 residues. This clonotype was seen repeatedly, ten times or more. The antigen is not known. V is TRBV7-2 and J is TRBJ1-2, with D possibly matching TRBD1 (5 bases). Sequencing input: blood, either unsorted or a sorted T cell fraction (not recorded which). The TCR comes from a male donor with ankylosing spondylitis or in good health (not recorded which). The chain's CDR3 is CASSLGPGSINYGYTF. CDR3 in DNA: TGTGCCAGCAGCTTAGGTCCAGGGTCCATTAACTATGGCTACACCTTC.